This is a list of T cell receptor beta chains from one sample in a study of response to subunit inactivated influenza vaccine. TCRdb independently ran MiXCR on the RT-PCR reads; one entry per CDR3 protein. This sample has about half a million distinct CDR3 sequences, with roughly 8.2% found just once. The sequences come from PBMCs from blood, collected less than 30 months after vaccination. The receptors derive from a man aged 50-75 years who received an inactivated influenza vaccine. Each CDR3 is given with its conserved first and last residue. The D gene is left open where the match is weak. The listing skips clone size in some rows; elsewhere it reads once, few, many or a size class.

j_call clone_size v_call d_call cdr3_aa cdr3_nt
TRBJ2-2 few TRBV28 TRBD1 CASSWTGVETGELFF TGTGCCAGCAGTTGGACAGGGGTGGAAACCGGGGAGCTGTTTTTT
TRBJ2-7 - TRBV5-1 - CASSLERIYEQYF TGCGCCAGCAGCTTGGAACGAATCTACGAGCAGTACTTC
TRBJ2-2 many TRBV20-1 TRBD1 CSARTGANTGELFF TGCAGTGCTAGAACAGGGGCGAACACCGGGGAGCTGTTTTTT
TRBJ2-1 few TRBV20-1 TRBD2 CSARSPLAGVSYNEQFF TGCAGTGCTAGGAGTCCACTAGCGGGAGTCTCCTACAATGAGCAGTTCTTC
TRBJ2-3 few TRBV28 TRBD1 CASMGQIQYDTQYF TGTGCCAGCATGGGACAGATTCAGTATGATACGCAGTATTTT
TRBJ1-4 few TRBV5-5 - CASRAGLANEKLFF TGTGCCAGCAGGGCAGGTTTGGCTAATGAAAAACTGTTTTTT
TRBJ2-5 many TRBV28 - CASSLGESHNERWETQYF TGTGCCAGCAGTTTAGGGGAGTCTCACAACGAGAGGTGGGAGACCCAGTACTTC
TRBJ2-3 - TRBV3-1 - CASSARLGQLSTDTQYF TGTGCCAGCAGCGCCCGCCTTGGACAGTTAAGCACAGATACGCAGTATTTT
TRBJ2-5 - TRBV20-1 - CSARDQRPGRDQETQYF TGCAGTGCTAGAGATCAGCGGCCAGGTCGTGACCAAGAGACCCAGTACTTC
TRBJ2-1 many TRBV12-3/TRBV12-4 TRBD2 CASIIAGGNEQFF TGTGCCAGCATTATCGCGGGGGGCAATGAGCAGTTCTTC
TRBJ2-4 many TRBV7-9 - CASSLAFGAKNIQYF TGTGCCAGCAGCTTAGCTTTTGGGGCCAAAAACATTCAGTACTTC
TRBJ2-3 - TRBV29-1 - CSVDSGPSTDTQYF TGCAGCGTTGACAGTGGTCCAAGCACAGATACGCAGTATTTT
TRBJ2-2 few TRBV12-3/TRBV12-4 TRBD1 CASSRRIPGGTGELFF TGTGCCAGCAGCAGACGGATCCCAGGGGGAACCGGGGAGCTGTTTTTT
TRBJ2-7 - TRBV5-1 TRBD1 CASSPGQGRDEQYF TGCGCCAGCAGCCCGGGACAGGGAAGAGACGAGCAGTACTTC
TRBJ2-7 - TRBV5-1 TRBD1 CASSWTGTGNDEQYF TGCGCCAGCAGCTGGACCGGGACAGGGAACGACGAGCAGTACTTC
TRBJ1-5 many TRBV19 - CASSTPGQGNQPQHF TGTGCCAGTAGTACGCCTGGGCAGGGCAATCAGCCCCAGCATTTT
TRBJ2-1 few TRBV7-2 TRBD1 CASSSVDREKFF TGTGCCAGCAGCTCCGTCGACAGGGAAAAGTTCTTC
TRBJ2-5 few TRBV27 - CASTPAPRLGRETQYF TGTGCCAGCACCCCAGCCCCAAGACTAGGTCGAGAGACCCAGTACTTC
TRBJ2-5 - TRBV7-8 - CASSLERLETQYF TGTGCCAGCAGCTTAGAACGTCTGGAGACCCAGTACTTC
TRBJ1-5 few TRBV6-1 TRBD1 CASRGGTVFNQPQHF TGTGCCAGCAGGGGCGGGACAGTCTTTAATCAGCCCCAGCATTTT
TRBJ2-5 - TRBV6-5 TRBD1 CASSSALTGRETQYF TGTGCCAGCAGTTCGGCATTGACAGGGAGAGAGACCCAGTACTTC
TRBJ2-1 many TRBV12-3/TRBV12-4 - CASSLTQRMHNEQFF TGTGCCAGCAGTTTAACCCAGCGGATGCACAATGAGCAGTTCTTC
TRBJ2-1 few TRBV7-2 TRBD1 CASSFQGVGRYNEQFF TGTGCCAGCAGCTTTCAGGGGGTAGGTCGCTACAATGAGCAGTTCTTC
TRBJ2-3 many TRBV9 - CASSVRGSTDTQYF TGTGCCAGCAGCGTACGGGGTAGCACAGATACGCAGTATTTT
TRBJ2-1 - TRBV18 - CASSPLGSSYNEQFF TGTGCCAGCTCACCACTGGGAAGCTCCTACAATGAGCAGTTCTTC
TRBJ2-5 many TRBV7-2 - CASSPGDRKETQYF TGTGCCAGCAGCCCAGGGGACCGCAAAGAGACCCAGTACTTC
TRBJ2-2 - TRBV29-1 - CSVEVSAAGELFF TGCAGCGTTGAAGTATCGGCAGCCGGGGAGCTGTTTTTT
TRBJ2-3 medium-sized TRBV3-1 TRBD2 CASSSSGAAGDTQYF TGTGCCAGCAGTTCAAGCGGGGCGGCGGGAGATACGCAGTATTTT
TRBJ1-4 few TRBV7-9 TRBD1 CASSSTGGKEWDEKLFF TGTGCCAGCAGCTCGACAGGGGGAAAGGAGTGGGATGAAAAACTGTTTTTT
TRBJ2-5 few TRBV27 TRBD2 CASRRLAGGKETQYF TGTGCCAGCAGGAGACTAGCGGGGGGCAAGGAGACCCAGTACTTC
TRBJ2-2 many TRBV10-3 - CALTDGNTGELFF TGTGCCTTAACGGACGGTAACACCGGGGAGCTGTTTTTT
TRBJ1-1 few TRBV29-1 - CSVGRALNTEAFF TGCAGCGTCGGTCGGGCGTTGAACACTGAAGCTTTCTTT
TRBJ2-2 - TRBV2 - CASLALGTNTGELFF TGTGCCAGCCTCGCCTTGGGTACGAACACCGGGGAGCTGTTTTTT
TRBJ2-7 - TRBV5-5 TRBD2 CASSLRASGGHLGEQYF TGTGCCAGCAGCTTGCGGGCTAGCGGGGGTCACTTGGGGGAGCAGTACTTC
TRBJ2-1 - TRBV24-1 - CATSESEARGYEQFF TGTGCCACCAGTGAATCGGAGGCCCGCGGTTATGAGCAGTTCTTC
TRBJ1-3 - TRBV5-1 - CASSLDRGSSGNTIYF TGCGCCAGCAGCTTGGATCGGGGGAGCTCTGGAAACACCATATATTTT
TRBJ2-1 few TRBV10-3 TRBD2 CAIRASGRWDEQFF TGTGCCATCAGGGCTAGCGGGAGGTGGGATGAGCAGTTCTTC